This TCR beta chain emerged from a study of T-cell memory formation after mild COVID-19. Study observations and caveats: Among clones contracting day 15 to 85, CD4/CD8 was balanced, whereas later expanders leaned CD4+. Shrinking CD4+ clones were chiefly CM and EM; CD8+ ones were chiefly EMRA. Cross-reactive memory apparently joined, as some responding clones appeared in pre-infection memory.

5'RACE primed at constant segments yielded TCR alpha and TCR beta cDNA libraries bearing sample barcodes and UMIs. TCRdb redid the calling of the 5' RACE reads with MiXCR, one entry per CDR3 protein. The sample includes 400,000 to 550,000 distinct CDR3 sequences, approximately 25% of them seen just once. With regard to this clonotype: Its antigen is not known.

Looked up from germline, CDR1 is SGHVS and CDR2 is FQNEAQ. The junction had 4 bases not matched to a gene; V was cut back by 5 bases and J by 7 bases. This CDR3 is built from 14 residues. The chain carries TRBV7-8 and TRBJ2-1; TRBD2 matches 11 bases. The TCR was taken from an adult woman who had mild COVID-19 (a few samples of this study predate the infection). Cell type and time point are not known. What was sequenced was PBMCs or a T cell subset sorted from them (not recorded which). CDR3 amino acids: CASSGSGRVNEQFF. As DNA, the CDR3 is TGTGCCAGCAGCGGTAGCGGGAGGGTAAATGAGCAGTTCTTC.